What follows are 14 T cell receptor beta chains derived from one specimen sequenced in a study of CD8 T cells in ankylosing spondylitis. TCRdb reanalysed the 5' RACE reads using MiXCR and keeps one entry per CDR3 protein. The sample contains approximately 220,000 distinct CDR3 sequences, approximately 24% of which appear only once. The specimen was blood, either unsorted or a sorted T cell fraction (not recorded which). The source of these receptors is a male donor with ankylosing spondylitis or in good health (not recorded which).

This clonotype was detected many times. CDR3 bases: TGTGCCAGCAGTTGGGGACAGGATGGCTACACCTTC. It codes for CASSWGQDGYTF. The rearrangement uses TRBV6-2 or TRBV6-3 and TRBJ1-2, with 8 bases that match TRBD1. Germline-derived CDR1 and CDR2 are MNHEY and SVGEGT. The ends lost 4 bases at V and 6 bases at J; junction bases unmatched: 1. CDR3 length: 12 residues.

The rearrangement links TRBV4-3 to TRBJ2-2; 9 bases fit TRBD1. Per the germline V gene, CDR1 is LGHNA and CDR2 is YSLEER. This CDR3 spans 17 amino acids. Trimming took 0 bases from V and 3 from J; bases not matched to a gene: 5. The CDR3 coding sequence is TGCGCCAGCAGCCAAGATGGGACAGGGCGGGACACCGGGGAGCTGTTTTTT. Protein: CASSQDGTGRDTGELFF.

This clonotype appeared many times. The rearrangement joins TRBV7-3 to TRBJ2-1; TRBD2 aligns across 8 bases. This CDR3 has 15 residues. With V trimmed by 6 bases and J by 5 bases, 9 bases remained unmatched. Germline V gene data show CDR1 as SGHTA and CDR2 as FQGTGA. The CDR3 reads CASSSQRGLNNEQFF. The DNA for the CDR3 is TGTGCCAGCAGTTCGCAGCGGGGGCTAAACAATGAGCAGTTCTTC. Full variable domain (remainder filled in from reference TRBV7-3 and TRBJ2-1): GAGVSQTPSNKVTEKGKYVELRCDPISGHTALYWYRQSLGQGPEFLIYFQGTGAADDSGLPNDRFFAVRPEGSVSTLKIQRTERGDSAVYLCASSSQRGLNNEQFFGPGTRLTVL.

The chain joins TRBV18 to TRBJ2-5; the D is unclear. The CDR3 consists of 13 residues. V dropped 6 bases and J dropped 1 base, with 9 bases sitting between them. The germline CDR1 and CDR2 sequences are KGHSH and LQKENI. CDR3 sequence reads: CASSVRLQETQYF. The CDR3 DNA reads TGTGCCAGCTCCGTCAGGCTCCAAGAGACCCAGTACTTC.

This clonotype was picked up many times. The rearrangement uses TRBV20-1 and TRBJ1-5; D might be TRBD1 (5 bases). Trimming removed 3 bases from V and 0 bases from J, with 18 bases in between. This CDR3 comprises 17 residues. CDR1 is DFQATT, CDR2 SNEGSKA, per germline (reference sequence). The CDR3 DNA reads TGCAGTGCTAGTGAGGGGAACCCGAATTATAGCAATCAGCCCCAGCATTTT. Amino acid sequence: CSASEGNPNYSNQPQHF.

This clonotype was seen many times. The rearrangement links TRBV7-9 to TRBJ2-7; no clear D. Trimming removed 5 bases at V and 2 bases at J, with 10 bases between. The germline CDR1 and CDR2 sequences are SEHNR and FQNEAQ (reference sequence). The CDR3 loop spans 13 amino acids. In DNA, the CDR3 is TGTGCCAGCAGCCCCGTCGGAACCTACGAGCAGTACTTC. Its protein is CASSPVGTYEQYF.

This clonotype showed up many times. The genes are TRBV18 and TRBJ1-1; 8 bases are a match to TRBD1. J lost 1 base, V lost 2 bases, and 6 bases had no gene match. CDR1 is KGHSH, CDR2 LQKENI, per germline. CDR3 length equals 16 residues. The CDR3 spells CASSPSPGGPNTEAFF. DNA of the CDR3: TGTGCCAGCTCACCAAGCCCAGGGGGCCCGAACACTGAAGCTTTCTTT.

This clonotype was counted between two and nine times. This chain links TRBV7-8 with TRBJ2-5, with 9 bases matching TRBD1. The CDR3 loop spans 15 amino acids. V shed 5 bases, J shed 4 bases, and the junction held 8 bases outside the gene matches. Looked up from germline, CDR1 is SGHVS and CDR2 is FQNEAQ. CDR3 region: CASSVRDRVAETQYF. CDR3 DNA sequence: TGTGCCAGCAGCGTCCGGGACAGGGTTGCAGAGACCCAGTACTTC.

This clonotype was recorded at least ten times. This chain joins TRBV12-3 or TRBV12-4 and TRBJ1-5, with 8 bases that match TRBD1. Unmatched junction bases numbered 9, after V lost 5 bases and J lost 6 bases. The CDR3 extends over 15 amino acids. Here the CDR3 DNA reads TGTGCCAGCAGTACCCGACAGGGGAAGGGTCAGCCCCAGCATTTT. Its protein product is CASSTRQGKGQPQHF.

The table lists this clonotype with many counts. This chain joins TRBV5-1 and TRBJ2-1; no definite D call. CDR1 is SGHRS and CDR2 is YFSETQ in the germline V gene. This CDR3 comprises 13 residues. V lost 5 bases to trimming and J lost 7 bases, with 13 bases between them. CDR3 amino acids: CASRVGMGNEQFF. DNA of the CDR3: TGCGCCAGCAGGGTCGGAATGGGGAATGAGCAGTTCTTC.

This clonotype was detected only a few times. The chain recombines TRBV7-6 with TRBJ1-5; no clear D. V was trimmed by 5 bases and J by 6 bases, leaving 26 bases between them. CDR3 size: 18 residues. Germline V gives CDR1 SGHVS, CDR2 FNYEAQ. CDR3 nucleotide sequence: TGTGCCAGCAGCCCTACCCTAAACCAAGGAGGAGGGAGTCAGCCCCAGCATTTT. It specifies CASSPTLNQGGGSQPQHF.

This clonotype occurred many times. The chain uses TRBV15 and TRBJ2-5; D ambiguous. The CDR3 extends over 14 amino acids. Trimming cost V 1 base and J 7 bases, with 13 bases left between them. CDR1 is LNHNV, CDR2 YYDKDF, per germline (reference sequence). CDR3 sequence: CATSRVGSELTQYF. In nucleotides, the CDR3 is TGTGCCACCAGCAGAGTAGGGTCTGAGTTGACCCAGTACTTC.

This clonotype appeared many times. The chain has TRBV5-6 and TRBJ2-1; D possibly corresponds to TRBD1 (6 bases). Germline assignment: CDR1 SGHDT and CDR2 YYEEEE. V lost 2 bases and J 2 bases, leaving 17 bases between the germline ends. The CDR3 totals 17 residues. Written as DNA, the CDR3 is TGTGCCAGCAGCTTCGAAGACAGGAGTCGACCCTACAATGAGCAGTTCTTC. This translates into CASSFEDRSRPYNEQFF.

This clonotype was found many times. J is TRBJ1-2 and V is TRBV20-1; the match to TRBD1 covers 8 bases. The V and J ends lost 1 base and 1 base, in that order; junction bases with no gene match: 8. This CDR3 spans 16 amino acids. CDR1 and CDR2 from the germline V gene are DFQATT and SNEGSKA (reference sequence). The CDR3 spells CSARAPWTGSNYGYTF. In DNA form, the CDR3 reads TGCAGTGCTAGAGCCCCTTGGACAGGGAGTAACTATGGCTACACCTTC.